This TCR beta chain was profiled in a study of shared clonotypes between healthy human individuals. The germline V gene encodes CDR1 WSHSY and CDR2 SAAADI. V shed 5 bases and J shed 3 bases, with 7 bases lying between them. The CDR3 is made up of 12 amino acids. TCRdb's copy holds only in-frame clones and misses some; the assay was immunoSEQ multiplex PCR. The table includes millions of clones, around 90% detected once. Healthy and HIV-negative, the adult donors had no recent acute infections or vaccinations. CD45RA+ naive and CD45RA-negative memory subsets were separated from CD4+ cells. The J gene is TRBJ1-2, the V gene TRBV10-2, with D unresolved. The sample consisted of naive CD4+ T cells sorted from blood. The subset denotes: CD45RA+ positively selected. The sequence was collected from a man younger than 35 in good health. CDR3 in DNA: TGCGCCAGCAGTCGAGATGACTATGGCTACACCTTC. As protein: CASSRDDYGYTF.